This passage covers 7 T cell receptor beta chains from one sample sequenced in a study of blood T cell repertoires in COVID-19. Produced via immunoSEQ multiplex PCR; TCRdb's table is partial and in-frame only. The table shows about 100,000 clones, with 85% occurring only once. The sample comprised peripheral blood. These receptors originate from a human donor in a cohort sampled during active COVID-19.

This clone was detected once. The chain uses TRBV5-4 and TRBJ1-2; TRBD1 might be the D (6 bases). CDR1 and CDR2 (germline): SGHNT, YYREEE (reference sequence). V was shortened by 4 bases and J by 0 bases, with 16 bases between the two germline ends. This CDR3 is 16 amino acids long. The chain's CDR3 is CASSLIQGLANYGYTF. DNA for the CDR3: TGTGCCAGCAGCCTAATACAGGGCCTAGCTAACTATGGCTACACCTTC.

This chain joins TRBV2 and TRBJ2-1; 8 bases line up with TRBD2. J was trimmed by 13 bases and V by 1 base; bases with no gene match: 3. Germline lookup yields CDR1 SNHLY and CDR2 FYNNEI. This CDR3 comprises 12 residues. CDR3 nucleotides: TGTGCCAGCAGTGAAGAGCGGGAGAGTCAGTTCTTC. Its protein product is CASSEERESQFF.

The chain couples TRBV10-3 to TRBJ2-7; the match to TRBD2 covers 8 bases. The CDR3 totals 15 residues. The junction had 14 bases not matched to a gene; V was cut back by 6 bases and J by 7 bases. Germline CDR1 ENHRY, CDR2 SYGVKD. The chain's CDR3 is CAIRDPTVAGNEQYF. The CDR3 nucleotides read TGTGCCATCAGAGATCCGACTGTAGCGGGAAATGAGCAGTACTTC.

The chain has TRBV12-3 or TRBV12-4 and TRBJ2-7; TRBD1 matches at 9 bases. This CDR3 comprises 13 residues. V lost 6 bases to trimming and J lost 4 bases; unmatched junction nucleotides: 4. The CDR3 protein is CASRTTGGYEQYF. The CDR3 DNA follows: TGTGCCAGCAGAACGACAGGGGGGTACGAGCAGTACTTC.

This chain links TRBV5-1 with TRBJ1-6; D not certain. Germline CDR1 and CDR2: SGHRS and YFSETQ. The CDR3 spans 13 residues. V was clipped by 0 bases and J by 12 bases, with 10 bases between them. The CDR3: CASSLGGVEPLHF. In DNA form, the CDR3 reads TGCGCCAGCAGCTTGGGGGGAGTGGAACCCCTCCACTTT. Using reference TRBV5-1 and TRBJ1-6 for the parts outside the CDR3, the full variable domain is KAGVTQTPRYLIKTRGQQVTLSCSPISGHRSVSWYQQTPGQGLQFLFEYFSETQRNKGNFPGRFSGRQFSNSRSEMNVSTLELGDSALYLCASSLGGVEPLHFGNGTRLTVT.

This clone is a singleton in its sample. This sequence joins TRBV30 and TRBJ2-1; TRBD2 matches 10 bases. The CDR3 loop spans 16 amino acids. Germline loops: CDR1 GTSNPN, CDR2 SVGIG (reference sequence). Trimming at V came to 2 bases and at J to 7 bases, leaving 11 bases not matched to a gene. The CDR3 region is CAWSRASGSGRNEQFF. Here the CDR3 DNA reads TGTGCCTGGAGTCGGGCTAGCGGGAGCGGAAGGAATGAGCAGTTCTTC.

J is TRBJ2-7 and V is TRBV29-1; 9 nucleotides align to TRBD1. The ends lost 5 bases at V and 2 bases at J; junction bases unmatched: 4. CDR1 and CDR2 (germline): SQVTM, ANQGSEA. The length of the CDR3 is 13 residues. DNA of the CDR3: TGCAGCGTTTGGACAGGGGACACCTACGAGCAGTACTTC. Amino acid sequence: CSVWTGDTYEQYF.